This TCR beta chain was sequenced in a study of blood T cell repertoires in COVID-19 (dated by TCRdb to the early 2020s). In the study overall: Collaborator samples came from the United States, Italy and Spain and covered acute and convalescent phases of COVID-19. The samples were drawn from the first 160 participants of the ongoing ImmuneRACE study and from 1,254 subjects provided by 6 global collaborators. Deeply sampled blood TCRbeta repertoires from subjects exposed to, actively infected with, or recovered from COVID-19 were included in the dataset. The sample metadata nearly always contained a de-identified subject ID, COVID-19 status, age in years and sex. Where HLA class I and class II types were available, the types were taken from metadata supplied by the sample provider, not from assay-based typing. The prospective study material was composed of cDNA or gDNA derived from T cells, B-cell-depleted T cells, or PBMCs. The repertoires were released in a freely available public database meant as a resource for research on the immune response to SARS-CoV-2.

Whole blood was collected in K2EDTA tubes by collaborating institutions according to the institutions' own protocols. For TCRbeta analysis, collaborators shipped samples as frozen whole blood, isolated PBMCs, or DNA extracted from either of those sample types. The sample holds a few counts of this clone. Its antigen is currently not known. One base away there is no much larger clone; base qualities are not given. The CDR1 and CDR2 encoded by the germline V gene are SGHRS and YFSETQ. Deletion took 2 bases off V and 3 bases off J, with a span of 11 bases between the germline ends. The CDR3 contains 14 residues, cysteine and phenylalanine counted. Only CDR3 DNA remains: 42 bases, in frame from the first base. The immunoSEQ Assay, a bias-controlled multiplex PCR, was used to amplify TCRbeta CDR3 regions from genomic DNA. The source study handled its data this way. Within the assay, amplification of reference gene primers was used to estimate how many nucleated cells each sample contained. To quantify the absolute abundance of each unique TCRbeta CDR3 rearrangement, sequence reads were collapsed and filtered. For each sample, productive Simpson clonality was calculated as the square root of Simpson's diversity index across productive rearrangements. Drawn from immuneACCESS, this table holds only the in-frame rearrangements with V and J called that TCRdb kept. Clones are partly lost; checked studies trace under half to an unresolved V gene and leave the rest unexplained. For V, J and clone size, that table is used; D and trimming come from the DNA. The sample includes 65,000 or so clones, with approximately 82% observed a single time. 3.5% to 4.5% of the sample rests with the top ten.

The paper as a whole reports these results and caveats: How much clinical and demographic metadata was included differed by source and by participant, and the metadata was provided uncurated.

The material sequenced was peripheral blood. This TCR was recovered from a man in his 60s with acute or convalescent COVID-19. The chain joins TRBV5-1 to TRBJ1-1; the D gene is not confidently resolved. This receptor has the CDR3 CASSLTSVYTEAFF. The DNA sequence is given as TGCGCCAGCAGCTTAACCTCGGTCTACACTGAAGCTTTCTTT. With the rest looked up from the reference TRBV5-1 and TRBJ1-1 genes rather than sequenced, the full variable domain is KAGVTQTPRYLIKTRGQQVTLSCSPISGHRSVSWYQQTPGQGLQFLFEYFSETQRNKGNFPGRFSGRQFSNSRSEMNVSTLELGDSALYLCASSLTSVYTEAFFGQGTRLTVV.